This T cell receptor beta chain was observed in a study of blood T cell repertoires in COVID-19. Turning to the study itself: Sources were T cells, B-cell-depleted T cells, or PBMCs; the material itself was cDNA or gDNA.

V lost 4 bases, J lost 4 bases, and 21 bases lay in between. CDR3 length equals 17 residues. Germline values: CDR1 SGDLS, CDR2 YYNGEE. Method: immunoSEQ multiplex PCR; TCRdb's copy keeps in-frame clones and lacks some. The sample lists a few hundred thousand clones, approximately 83% occurring once. Seattle researchers signed up patients amid active infection and tracked them longitudinally. This clone was observed a handful of times. The V call is TRBV9, the J call TRBJ1-3; TRBD1 is a possible D gene (5 bases). This receptor was identified in a woman in her thirties with COVID-19, enrolled during active disease. Sequenced material: peripheral blood. The CDR3 DNA is TGTGCCAGCAGCCCGGACCCCTGGGACTTAAAAGGAAACACCATATATTTT. Protein: CASSPDPWDLKGNTIYF.